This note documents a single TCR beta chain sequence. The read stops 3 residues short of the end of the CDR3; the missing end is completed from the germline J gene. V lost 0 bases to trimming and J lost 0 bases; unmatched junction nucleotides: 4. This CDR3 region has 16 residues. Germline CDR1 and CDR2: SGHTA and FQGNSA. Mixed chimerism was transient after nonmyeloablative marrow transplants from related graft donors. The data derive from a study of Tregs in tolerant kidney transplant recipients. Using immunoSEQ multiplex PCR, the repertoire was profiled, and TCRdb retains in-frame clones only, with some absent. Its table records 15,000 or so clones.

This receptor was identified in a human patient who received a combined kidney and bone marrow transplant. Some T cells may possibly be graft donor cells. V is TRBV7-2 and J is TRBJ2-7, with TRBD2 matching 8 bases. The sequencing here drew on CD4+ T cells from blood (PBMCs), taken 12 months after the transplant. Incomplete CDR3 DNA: TGTGCCAGCAGCTTAGCGCCGAGCGGGAGCTCCTACGAG. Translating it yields CASSLAPSGSSYE. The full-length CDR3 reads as CASSLAPSGSSYEQYF.